Listed here are 19 T cell receptor beta chains from one sample, sequenced in a study of shared clonotypes between healthy human individuals. The data were produced by immunoSEQ multiplex PCR, yet TCRdb's version contains in-frame clones alone and is incomplete. The data contain approximately 2.4 million clones, nearly 97% of them singletons. Specimen: naive CD4+ T cells sorted from blood. Stated subset: CD45RA+ positively selected. The receptor source for this set is a man aged 18 to 30 in good health.

This chain uses TRBV2 with TRBJ1-6; unclear D gene. V was cut by 3 bases and J by 12 bases, with 6 bases left in between. CDR3 size: 11 residues. Germline V gene lookup returns CDR1 SNHLY and CDR2 FYNNEI. CDR3 loop: CASSEAKPLHF. The CDR3, as DNA: TGTGCCAGCAGTGAGGCAAAACCCCTCCACTTT. The whole variable domain, filled in from reference TRBV2 and TRBJ1-6, reads EPEVTQTPSHQVTQMGQEVILRCVPISNHLYFYWYRQILGQKVEFLVSFYNNEISEKSEIFDDQFSVERPDGSNFTLKIRSTKLEDSAMYFCASSEAKPLHFGNGTRLTVT.

V is TRBV2 and J is TRBJ2-5; 13 bases line up with TRBD2. This CDR3 has 18 amino acids. V gave up 2 bases and J gave up 7 bases; unmatched junction bases: 13. CDR1 SNHLY and CDR2 FYNNEI come from the germline V gene. CDR3 sequence (DNA): TGTGCCAGCAGTGAAACTCTACCCGGGACTAGCGGGAAGGGGACCCAGTACTTC. It codes for CASSETLPGTSGKGTQYF.

The rearrangement links TRBV18 to TRBJ2-7, with 8 positions matching TRBD2. V lost 5 bases, J lost 3 bases, and 6 bases stayed unmatched. This CDR3 region has 14 residues. Germline V gene lookup returns CDR1 KGHSH and CDR2 LQKENI. In nucleotides, the CDR3 is TGTGCCAGCTCATTCCGGGAGGGTGACTACGAGCAGTACTTC. Translation gives CASSFREGDYEQYF.

The chain links TRBV28 to TRBJ2-3; D remains ambiguous. V lost 6 bases to trimming and J lost 3 bases, with 16 bases between them. The germline V gene encodes CDR1 MDHEN and CDR2 SYDVKM. The CDR3 length is 15 residues. CDR3 in DNA: TGTGCCAGCAGCTTTGGATACGGAAGGACAGATACGCAGTATTTT. Its translation is CASSFGYGRTDTQYF.

The rearrangement uses TRBV25-1 and TRBJ1-2; D is ambiguous. The ends were cut back, 7 bases at V and 8 bases at J, with 11 bases in the middle. Germline values: CDR1 MGHDK, CDR2 SYGVNS. The CDR3 is made up of 11 amino acids. In nucleotides, the CDR3 is TGTGCCAGCAAGGGCTCCGGGGGCTACACCTTC. This sequence encodes CASKGSGGYTF.

The V call is TRBV13, the J call TRBJ1-1, with D perhaps TRBD1 (5 bases). V lost 3 bases and J lost 0, with 11 bases in between. Germline assignment: CDR1 PRHDT and CDR2 FYEKMQ (reference sequence). CDR3 length: 15 residues. This CDR3 reads CASSFHKTVNTEAFF. Here the CDR3 DNA reads TGTGCCAGCAGCTTTCACAAGACAGTGAACACTGAAGCTTTCTTT.

The gene calls are TRBV29-1 and TRBJ2-5; D remains unclear. Germline CDR1 and CDR2: SQVTM and ANQGSEA. V was cut by 4 bases and J by 4 bases, with 4 bases left in between. This CDR3 has 10 residues. CDR3 region: CSVVGETQYF. CDR3 in DNA: TGCAGCGTTGTGGGAGAGACCCAGTACTTC. Supplemented by reference TRBV29-1 and TRBJ2-5, the full variable domain reads SAVISQKPSRDICQRGTSLTIQCQVDSQVTMMFWYRQQPGQSLTLIATANQGSEATYESGFVIDKFPISRPNLTFSTLTVSNMSPEDSSIYLCSVVGETQYFGPGTRLLVL.

This clone was seen just once. The chain joins TRBV27 to TRBJ2-6, with 10 bases identical to TRBD1. The germline CDR1 and CDR2 sequences are MNHEY and SMNVEV (reference sequence). V shed 3 bases, J shed 4 bases, and the junction held 6 bases outside the gene matches. The CDR3 has 17 amino acids. CDR3 bases: TGTGCCAGCAGTTTCGGGACAGGGGCTTGGGGGGCCAACGTCCTGACTTTC. It specifies CASSFGTGAWGANVLTF.

The V gene is TRBV10-3, the J gene TRBJ1-2; D unclear. The CDR3 has 11 residues. Trimming shortened V by 4 bases and J by 8 bases, and 8 bases separated the two germline ends. Germline assignment: CDR1 ENHRY and CDR2 SYGVKD. The CDR3 DNA reads as TGTGCCATCAGTGTTTCTAACGGCTACACCTTC. Translation: CAISVSNGYTF.

V gene TRBV15 combines with J gene TRBJ1-4; 8 bases are a match to TRBD1. CDR1 and CDR2 (germline): LNHNV, YYDKDF (reference sequence). The CDR3 is 14 residues long. With 7 bases clipped from V and 0 bases from J, the junction kept 1 base outside the gene matches. CDR3 protein: CATIQGATNEKLFF. The CDR3 coding sequence is TGTGCCACCATACAGGGGGCAACTAATGAAAAACTGTTTTTT.

In its sample, this clone was seen once. The chain links TRBV5-1 to TRBJ2-1, with a weak D call TRBD2 (6 bases). CDR1 is SGHRS and CDR2 is YFSETQ in the germline V gene. The ends were cut back, 0 bases at V and 7 bases at J, with 17 bases in the middle. This CDR3 has 16 amino acids. The CDR3 DNA sequence: TGCGCCAGCAGCTTGGCGGGAGATGCTGGTAGGAATGAGCAGTTCTTC. This encodes CASSLAGDAGRNEQFF. Variable domain in full (rest from reference TRBV5-1 and TRBJ2-1): KAGVTQTPRYLIKTRGQQVTLSCSPISGHRSVSWYQQTPGQGLQFLFEYFSETQRNKGNFPGRFSGRQFSNSRSEMNVSTLELGDSALYLCASSLAGDAGRNEQFFGPGTRLTVL.

The chain joins TRBV29-1 to TRBJ2-3; D is uncertain. The V end lost 5 bases, the J end lost 2 bases, and 8 bases lay between the germline ends. CDR3 length: 12 residues. From germline, CDR1 is SQVTM and CDR2 ANQGSEA. CDR3 sequence reads: CSVSEFTDTQYF. CDR3 in DNA: TGCAGCGTTTCGGAGTTCACAGATACGCAGTATTTT.

This clone was detected only once. Other DNA sequences within the sample encode an identical CDR3. The chain is built from TRBV5-1 and TRBJ2-5; 10 nucleotides agree with TRBD2. The CDR3 is 15 residues long. Germline V gene lookup returns CDR1 SGHRS and CDR2 YFSETQ. Germline trimming cut 0 bases from V and 5 bases from J; bases unmatched to any gene: 4. Here the CDR3 reads CASSLALAGVETQYF. CDR3 DNA: TGCGCCAGCAGCTTGGCTCTAGCGGGGGTGGAGACCCAGTACTTC.

This chain connects TRBV7-9 to TRBJ2-5; possible D gene TRBD1, 6 bases. The germline gives CDR1 SEHNR, CDR2 FQNEAQ (reference sequence). The CDR3 runs to 14 residues. The V end was cut by 3 bases, the J end by 6 bases, with 14 bases between. CDR3 amino acids: CASSFSGVGKTQYF. CDR3 DNA sequence: TGTGCCAGCAGCTTCTCAGGGGTGGGGAAGACCCAGTACTTC.

This clone came up once. V and J are TRBV7-9 and TRBJ2-2, with no clear D. CDR3 size: 16 residues. CDR1 is SEHNR and CDR2 is FQNEAQ in the germline V gene (reference sequence). V lost 11 bases to trimming and J lost 0 bases, with 19 bases between them. CDR3 sequence (DNA): TGTGCCGGACCCCCCTTTGACAATTCGAACACCGGGGAGCTGTTTTTT. Its protein product is CAGPPFDNSNTGELFF.

This rearrangement joins TRBV7-9 to TRBJ1-2; TRBD1 matches 7 bases. The V and J ends lost 2 bases and 4 bases, in that order; junction bases with no gene match: 7. Germline CDR1 SEHNR, CDR2 FQNEAQ (reference sequence). CDR3 length equals 15 residues. The CDR3, as DNA: TGTGCCAGCAGCTTAATGGAGGGGGCGCCCTATGGCTACACCTTC. Its translation: CASSLMEGAPYGYTF.

The gene calls are TRBV5-4 and TRBJ2-5; possibly TRBD1 for D (5 bases). V lost 0 bases to trimming and J lost 0 bases, with 9 bases between them. The germline CDR1 and CDR2 sequences are SGHNT and YYREEE (reference sequence). The CDR3 is 15 amino acids. The CDR3 protein is CASSLETAYQETQYF. The CDR3 nucleotides are TGTGCCAGCAGCTTGGAGACAGCGTACCAAGAGACCCAGTACTTC.

The rearrangement uses TRBV6-5 and TRBJ2-3; 8 nucleotides align to TRBD1. V was pared by 6 bases and J by 3 bases, with 8 bases of the junction left unmatched. Germline V gene sequence: CDR1 MNHEY, CDR2 SVGAGI. The CDR3 is 15 residues long. The CDR3 loop is CASSPGQAKTDTQYF. In nucleotides, the CDR3 is TGTGCCAGCAGCCCGGGACAGGCAAAAACAGATACGCAGTATTTT.

This sequence joins TRBV15 and TRBJ1-2; D gene ambiguous. CDR3 size: 18 residues. Trimming removed 0 bases from V and 4 bases from J, with 21 bases in between. Germline V CDR1 and CDR2: LNHNV, YYDKDF (reference sequence). The CDR3 DNA follows: TGTGCCACCAGCAGAGATGGGGTAAAAGACCCTCGGGCCTATGGCTACACCTTC. Protein product: CATSRDGVKDPRAYGYTF.